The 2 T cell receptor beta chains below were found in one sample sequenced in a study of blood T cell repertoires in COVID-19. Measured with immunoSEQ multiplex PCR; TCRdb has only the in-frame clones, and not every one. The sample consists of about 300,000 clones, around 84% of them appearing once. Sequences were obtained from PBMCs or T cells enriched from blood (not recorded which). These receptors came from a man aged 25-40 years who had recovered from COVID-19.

This chain's CDR3 is CASSWGGDSGNTIYF. The CDR3 nucleotides are TGCGCCAGCAGCTGGGGAGGGGACTCTGGAAACACCATATATTTT. The chain couples TRBV5-1 to TRBJ1-3, with D tentatively TRBD1 (5 bases). Germline CDR1 reads SGHRS; CDR2 reads YFSETQ. V was pared by 3 bases and J by 0 bases, with 10 bases between. The CDR3 totals 15 residues.

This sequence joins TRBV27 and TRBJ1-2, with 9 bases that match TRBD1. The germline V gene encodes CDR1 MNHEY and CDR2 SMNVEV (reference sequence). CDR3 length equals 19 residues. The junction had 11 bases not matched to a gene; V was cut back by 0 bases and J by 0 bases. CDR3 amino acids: CASSLSERGQGGTNYGYTF. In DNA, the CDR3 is TGTGCCAGCAGTTTATCCGAACGGGGACAGGGAGGCACTAACTATGGCTACACCTTC.